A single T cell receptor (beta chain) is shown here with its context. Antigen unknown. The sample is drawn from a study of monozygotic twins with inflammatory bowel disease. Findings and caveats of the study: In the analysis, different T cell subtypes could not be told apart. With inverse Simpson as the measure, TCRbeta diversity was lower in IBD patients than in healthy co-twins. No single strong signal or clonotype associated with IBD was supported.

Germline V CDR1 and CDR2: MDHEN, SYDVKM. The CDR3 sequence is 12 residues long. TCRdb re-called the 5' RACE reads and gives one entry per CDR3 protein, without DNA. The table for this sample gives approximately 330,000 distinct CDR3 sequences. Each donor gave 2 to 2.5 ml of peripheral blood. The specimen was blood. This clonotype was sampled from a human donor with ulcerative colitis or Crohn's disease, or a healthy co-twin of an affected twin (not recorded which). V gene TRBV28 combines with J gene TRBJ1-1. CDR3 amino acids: CASAAAKAEAFF.